This TCR beta chain was documented in a study of T cell responses to AZD1222 COVID-19 vaccine. About this clone: The antigen is not known.

The CDR3 loop spans 13 amino acids. Looked up from germline, CDR1 is SGHNT and CDR2 is YYREEE (reference sequence). The ends lost 4 bases at V and 8 bases at J; junction bases unmatched: 4. Libraries were prepared by immunoSEQ multiplex PCR; TCRdb keeps only in-frame clonotypes and omits some of them. The table shows around 120,000 clones, with 92% occurring only once. Whole-study results and caveats: The repertoires were collected only after the peak T cell response. The donors showed a predominance of white British ancestry and of females, with possible underestimation of clonal diversity.

The source of this sequence is an adult in good health. Source: peripheral blood, taken on day 0 of AZD1222 vaccination. The chain recombines TRBV5-4 with TRBJ2-1; 9 bases fit TRBD2. CDR3 sequence (DNA): TGTGCCAGCAGCCTCTGGACTAGCGATGAGCAGTTCTTC. Translated, it gives CASSLWTSDEQFF.